Given below is one T cell receptor (beta chain) in context. This may arise from a read error, as a much more abundant clone is one base away. The CDR3 covers 13 residues. V lost 7 bases and J lost 10, with 19 bases in between. The sorted Tregs were CD4+CD25+CD127-/low cells. Adaptor-ligated barcode primers were used to amplify TRBV12-4/TRBJ1-2 clonotypes. TCRdb recomputed calls from the multiplex PCR reads with MiXCR, one row per CDR3 protein. The data contain over 750 distinct CDR3 sequences, around 13% of them seen just once; the ten biggest clones take up about half. J is TRBJ1-2 and V is TRBV12-3 or TRBV12-4; no firm D call. This clonotype was sampled from a female donor with breast cancer. The specimen sequenced was Tregs sorted from blood. The CDR3 loop is CASTNPKVAVYTF. CDR3 coding DNA: TGTGCCAGCACTAACCCGAAAGTAGCGGTCTACACCTTC.